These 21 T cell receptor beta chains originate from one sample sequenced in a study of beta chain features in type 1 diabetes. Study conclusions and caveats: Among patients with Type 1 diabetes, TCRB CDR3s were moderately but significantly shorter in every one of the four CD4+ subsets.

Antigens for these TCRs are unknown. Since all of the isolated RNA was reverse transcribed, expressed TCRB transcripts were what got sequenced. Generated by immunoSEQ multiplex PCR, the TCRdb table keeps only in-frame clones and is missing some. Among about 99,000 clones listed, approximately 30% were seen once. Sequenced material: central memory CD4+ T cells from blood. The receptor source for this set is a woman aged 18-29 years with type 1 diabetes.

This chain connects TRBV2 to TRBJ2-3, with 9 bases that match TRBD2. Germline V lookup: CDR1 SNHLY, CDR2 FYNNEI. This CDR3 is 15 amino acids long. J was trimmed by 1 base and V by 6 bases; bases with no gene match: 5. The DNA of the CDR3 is TGTGCCAGCAGCCGACTAGCGGCCCGCACAGATACGCAGTATTTT. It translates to CASSRLAARTDTQYF.

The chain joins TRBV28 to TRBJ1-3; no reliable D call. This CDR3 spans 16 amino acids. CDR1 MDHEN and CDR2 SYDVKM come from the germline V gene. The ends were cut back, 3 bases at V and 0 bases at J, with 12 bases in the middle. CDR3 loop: CASSFGGSFSGNTIYF. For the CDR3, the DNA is TGTGCCAGCAGTTTTGGCGGATCGTTCTCTGGAAACACCATATATTTT.

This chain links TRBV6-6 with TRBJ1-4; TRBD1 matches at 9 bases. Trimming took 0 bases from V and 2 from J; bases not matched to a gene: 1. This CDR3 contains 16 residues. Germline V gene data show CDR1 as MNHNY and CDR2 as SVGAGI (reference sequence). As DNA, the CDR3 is TGTGCCAGCAGTTACTCACAGGGGGCTACTAATGAAAAACTGTTTTTT. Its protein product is CASSYSQGATNEKLFF.

The CDR3 DNA is TGCGCCAGCAGCGTGGAGCGGAGCACAGATACGCAGTATTTT. It specifies CASSVERSTDTQYF. The chain joins TRBV5-1 to TRBJ2-3, with D possibly matching TRBD2 (5 bases). V lost 4 bases to trimming and J lost 0 bases, with 9 bases between them. Germline CDR1 is SGHRS and CDR2 is YFSETQ. The CDR3 totals 14 residues.

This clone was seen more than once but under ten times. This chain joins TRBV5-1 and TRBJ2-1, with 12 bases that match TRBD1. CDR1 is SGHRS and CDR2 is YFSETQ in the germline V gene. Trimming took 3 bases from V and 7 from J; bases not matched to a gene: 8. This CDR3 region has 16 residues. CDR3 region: CASSSAGTGGWNEQFF. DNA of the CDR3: TGCGCCAGCAGCTCCGCCGGGACAGGGGGCTGGAATGAGCAGTTCTTC.

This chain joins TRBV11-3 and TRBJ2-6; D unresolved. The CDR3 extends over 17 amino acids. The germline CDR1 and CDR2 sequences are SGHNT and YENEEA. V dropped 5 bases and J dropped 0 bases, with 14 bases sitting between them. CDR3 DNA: TGTGCCAGCAGCCAGGTGGCAGATTCCTCTGGGGCCAACGTCCTGACTTTC. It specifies CASSQVADSSGANVLTF.

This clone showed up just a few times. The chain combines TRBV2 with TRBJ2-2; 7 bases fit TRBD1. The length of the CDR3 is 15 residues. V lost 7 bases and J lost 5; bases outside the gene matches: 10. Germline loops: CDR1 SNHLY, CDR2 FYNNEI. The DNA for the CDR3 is TGTGCCAGCATACAGGGGCGGATAGGGACCGGGGAGCTGTTTTTT. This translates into CASIQGRIGTGELFF.

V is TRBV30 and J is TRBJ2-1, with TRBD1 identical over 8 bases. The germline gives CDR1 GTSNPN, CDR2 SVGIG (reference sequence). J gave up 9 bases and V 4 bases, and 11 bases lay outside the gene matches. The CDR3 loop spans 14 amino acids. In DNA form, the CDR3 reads TGTGCCTGGACAGGGGGCTTCGGGTGGAGTGAGCAGTTCTTC. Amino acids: CAWTGGFGWSEQFF. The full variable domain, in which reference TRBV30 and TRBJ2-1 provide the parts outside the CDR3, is SQTIHQWPATLVQPVGSPLSLECTVEGTSNPNLYWYRQAAGRGLQLLFYSVGIGQISSEVPQNLSASRPQDRQFILSSKKLLLSDSGFYLCAWTGGFGWSEQFFGPGTRLTVL.

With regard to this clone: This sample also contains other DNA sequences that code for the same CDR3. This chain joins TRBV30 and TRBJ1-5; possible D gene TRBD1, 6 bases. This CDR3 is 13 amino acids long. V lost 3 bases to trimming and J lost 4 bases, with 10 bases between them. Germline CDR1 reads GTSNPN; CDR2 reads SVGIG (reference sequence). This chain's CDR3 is CAWRQGSNQPQHF. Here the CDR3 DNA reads TGTGCCTGGAGGCAGGGGAGTAATCAGCCCCAGCATTTT. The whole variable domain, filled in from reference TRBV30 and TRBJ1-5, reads SQTIHQWPATLVQPVGSPLSLECTVEGTSNPNLYWYRQAAGRGLQLLFYSVGIGQISSEVPQNLSASRPQDRQFILSSKKLLLSDSGFYLCAWRQGSNQPQHFGDGTRLSIL.

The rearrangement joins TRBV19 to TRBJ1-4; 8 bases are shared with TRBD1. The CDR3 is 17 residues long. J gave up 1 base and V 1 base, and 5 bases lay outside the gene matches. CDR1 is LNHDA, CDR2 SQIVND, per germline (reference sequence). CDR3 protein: CASSIVVTGVTNEKLFF. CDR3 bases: TGTGCCAGTAGTATAGTGGTGACAGGGGTAACTAATGAAAAACTGTTTTTT.

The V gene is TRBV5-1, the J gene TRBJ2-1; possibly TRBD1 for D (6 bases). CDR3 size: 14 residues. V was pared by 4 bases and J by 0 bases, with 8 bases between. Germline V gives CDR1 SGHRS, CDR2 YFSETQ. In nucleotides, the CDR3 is TGCGCCAGCAGCCCACAGGGCTCCTACAATGAGCAGTTCTTC. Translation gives CASSPQGSYNEQFF.

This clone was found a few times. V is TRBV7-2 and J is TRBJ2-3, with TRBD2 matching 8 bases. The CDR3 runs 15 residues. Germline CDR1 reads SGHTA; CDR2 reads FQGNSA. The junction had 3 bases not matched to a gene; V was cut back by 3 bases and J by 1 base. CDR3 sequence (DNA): TGTGCCAGCAGCTTTACTAGCGGCCGCACAGATACGCAGTATTTT. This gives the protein CASSFTSGRTDTQYF.

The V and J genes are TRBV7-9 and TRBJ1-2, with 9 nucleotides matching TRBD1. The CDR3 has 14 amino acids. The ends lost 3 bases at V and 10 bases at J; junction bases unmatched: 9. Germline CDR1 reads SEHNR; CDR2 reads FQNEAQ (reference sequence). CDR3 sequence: CASSFTGTGSYYTF. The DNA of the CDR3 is TGTGCCAGCAGCTTTACCGGGACAGGGTCGTACTACACCTTC.

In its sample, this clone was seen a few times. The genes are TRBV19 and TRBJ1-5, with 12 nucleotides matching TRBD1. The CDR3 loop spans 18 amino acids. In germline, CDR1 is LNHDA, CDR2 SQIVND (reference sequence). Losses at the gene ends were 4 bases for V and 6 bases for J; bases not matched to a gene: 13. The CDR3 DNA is TGTGCCAGTAGTAGGTTTTCCGGGACAGGGGGCACGGGTCAGCCCCAGCATTTT. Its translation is CASSRFSGTGGTGQPQHF.

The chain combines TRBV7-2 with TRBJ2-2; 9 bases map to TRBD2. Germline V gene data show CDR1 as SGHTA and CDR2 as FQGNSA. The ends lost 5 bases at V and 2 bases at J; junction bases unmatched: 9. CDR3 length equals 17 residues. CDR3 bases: TGTGCCAGCAGCCCTCGGAAGGGACTAGCTAACACCGGGGAGCTGTTTTTT. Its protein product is CASSPRKGLANTGELFF. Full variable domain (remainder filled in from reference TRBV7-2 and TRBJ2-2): GAGVSQSPSNKVTEKGKDVELRCDPISGHTALYWYRQSLGQGLEFLIYFQGNSAPDKSGLPSDRFSAERTGGSVSTLTIQRTQQEDSAVYLCASSPRKGLANTGELFFGEGSRLTVL.

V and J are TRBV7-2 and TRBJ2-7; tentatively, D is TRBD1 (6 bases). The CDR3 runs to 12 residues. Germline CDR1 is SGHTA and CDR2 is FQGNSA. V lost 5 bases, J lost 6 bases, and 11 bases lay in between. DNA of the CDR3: TGTGCCAGCAGCGCTACAGGGTTCGAGCAGTACTTC. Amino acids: CASSATGFEQYF.

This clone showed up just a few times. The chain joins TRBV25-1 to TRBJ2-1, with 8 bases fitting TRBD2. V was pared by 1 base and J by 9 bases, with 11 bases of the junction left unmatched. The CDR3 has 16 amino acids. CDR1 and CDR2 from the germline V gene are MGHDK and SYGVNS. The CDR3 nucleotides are TGTGCCAGCAGTGAATCGGAGCGGGAGAATGGTAGTGAGCAGTTCTTC. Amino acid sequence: CASSESERENGSEQFF.

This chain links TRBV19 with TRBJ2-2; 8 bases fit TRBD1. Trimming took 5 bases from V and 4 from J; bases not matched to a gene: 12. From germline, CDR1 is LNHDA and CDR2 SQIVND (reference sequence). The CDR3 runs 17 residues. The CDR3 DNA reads TGTGCCAGTAGTGTAACACCGGGACAGGACCTCACCGGGGAGCTGTTTTTT. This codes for CASSVTPGQDLTGELFF.

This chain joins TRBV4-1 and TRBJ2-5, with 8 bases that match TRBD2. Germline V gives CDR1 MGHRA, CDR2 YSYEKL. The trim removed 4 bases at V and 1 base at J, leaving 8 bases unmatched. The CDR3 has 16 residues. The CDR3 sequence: CASSPRGLGVQETQYF. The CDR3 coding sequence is TGCGCCAGCAGCCCCCGGGGACTAGGGGTCCAAGAGACCCAGTACTTC.

Here the CDR3 reads CASSLELGLGGNEQFF. The CDR3 coding sequence is TGCGCCAGCAGCTTGGAATTAGGGCTAGGAGGCAATGAGCAGTTCTTC. The chain recombines TRBV5-1 with TRBJ2-1, with D possibly TRBD2 on 5 matching bases. Per the germline V gene, CDR1 is SGHRS and CDR2 is YFSETQ. Between the trimmed V and J ends, which lost 0 bases and 6 bases, there was a span of 16 bases. This CDR3 region has 16 residues. Filled out from reference TRBV5-1 and TRBJ2-1, the complete variable domain reads KAGVTQTPRYLIKTRGQQVTLSCSPISGHRSVSWYQQTPGQGLQFLFEYFSETQRNKGNFPGRFSGRQFSNSRSEMNVSTLELGDSALYLCASSLELGLGGNEQFFGPGTRLTVL.

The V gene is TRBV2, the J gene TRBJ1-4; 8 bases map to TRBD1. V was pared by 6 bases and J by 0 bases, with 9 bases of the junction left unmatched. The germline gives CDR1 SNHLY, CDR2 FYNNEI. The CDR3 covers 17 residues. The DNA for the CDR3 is TGTGCCAGCAGAAGAACCGGGACAGGAACAACTAATGAAAAACTGTTTTTT. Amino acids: CASRRTGTGTTNEKLFF.